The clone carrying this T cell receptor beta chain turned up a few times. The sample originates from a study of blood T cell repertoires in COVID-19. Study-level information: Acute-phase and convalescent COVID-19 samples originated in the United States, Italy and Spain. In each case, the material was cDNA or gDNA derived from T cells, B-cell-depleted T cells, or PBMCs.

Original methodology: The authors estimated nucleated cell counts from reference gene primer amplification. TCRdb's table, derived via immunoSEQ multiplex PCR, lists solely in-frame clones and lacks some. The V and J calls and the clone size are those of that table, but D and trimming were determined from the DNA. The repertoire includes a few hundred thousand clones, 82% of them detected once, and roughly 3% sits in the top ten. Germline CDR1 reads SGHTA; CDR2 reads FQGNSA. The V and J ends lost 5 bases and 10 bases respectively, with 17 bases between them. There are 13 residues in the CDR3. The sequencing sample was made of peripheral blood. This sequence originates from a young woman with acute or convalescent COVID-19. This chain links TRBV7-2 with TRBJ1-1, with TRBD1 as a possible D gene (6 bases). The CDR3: CASSAFGGRIAFF. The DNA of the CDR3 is TGTGCCAGCAGCGCCTTCGGGGGGCGTATAGCTTTCTTT.